The 19 T cell receptor beta chains reported below all come from one sample, sequenced in a study of T cell repertoires in aging, cancer and after chemotherapy. TRB rearrangements spanning V, D and J were amplified using mixed TRB-A/B primers. TCRdb redid the calling of the multiplex PCR reads with MiXCR, one entry per CDR3 protein. The sample shows approximately 2,300 distinct CDR3 sequences, 50% of them seen only once. Amplification of TCR beta used genomic DNA extracted from peripheral blood. Sequencing input: blood. The origin of the receptors is a human donor with a solid tumor.

The chain is built from TRBV6-2 or TRBV6-3 and TRBJ2-5; D is unresolved. The CDR3 length is 11 residues. CDR1 and CDR2 (germline): MNHEY, SVGEGT. V was pared by 2 bases and J by 5 bases, with 3 bases between. The chain's CDR3 is CASSYAETQYF. The DNA for the CDR3 is TGTGCCAGCAGTTACGCGGAGACCCAGTACTTC.

This clonotype was seen a handful of times. This chain uses TRBV6-6 with TRBJ1-1; the D is unclear. The germline CDR1 and CDR2 sequences are MNHNY and SVGAGI (reference sequence). The length of the CDR3 is 12 residues. V shed 6 bases and J shed 7 bases, with 12 bases lying between them. The CDR3: CASSFRTLEAFF. The DNA of the CDR3 is TGTGCCAGCAGCTTCAGGACGCTTGAAGCTTTCTTT.

V usage is TRBV6-1 and J usage is TRBJ1-2, with 7 bases matching TRBD1. The V gene end was trimmed by 6 bases and the J gene end by 1 base; junction bases not matched to a gene: 5. This CDR3 is built from 14 residues. CDR1 and CDR2 from the germline V gene are MNHNS and SASEGT. The CDR3: CASRDRDSNYGYTF. CDR3 nucleotides: TGTGCCAGCAGAGACCGGGACAGTAACTATGGCTACACCTTC.

The V and J genes are TRBV18 and TRBJ1-2; the D is unclear. Germline V lookup: CDR1 KGHSH, CDR2 LQKENI. CDR3 length equals 14 residues. Trimming stripped 3 bases from V and 8 bases from J, with 16 bases between. The CDR3 spells CASSPQDGVKGYTF. The DNA for the CDR3 is TGTGCCAGCTCACCTCAGGACGGTGTTAAAGGCTACACCTTC.

The chain combines TRBV6-5 with TRBJ1-1; D is uncertain. There are 14 residues in the CDR3. Germline-derived CDR1 and CDR2 are MNHEY and SVGAGI. V lost 2 bases and J lost 0, with 7 bases in between. The CDR3, as DNA: TGTGCCAGCAGTTACGGCGGAATGAACACTGAAGCTTTCTTT. It yields the protein CASSYGGMNTEAFF.

This chain joins TRBV7-9 and TRBJ2-7; D is possibly TRBD1 (6 bases). V lost 6 bases to trimming and J lost 2 bases, with 17 bases between them. This CDR3 comprises 15 residues. Germline CDR1 and CDR2: SEHNR and FQNEAQ (reference sequence). CDR3 sequence (DNA): TGTGCCAGCAGTTTATACGGGACACTTACCTACGAGCAGTACTTC. Protein product: CASSLYGTLTYEQYF.

The chain recombines TRBV20-1 with TRBJ1-4, with D unclear. The germline V gene has CDR1 DFQATT and CDR2 SNEGSKA (reference sequence). V lost 6 bases to trimming and J lost 6 bases, with 11 bases between them. This CDR3 comprises 12 residues. CDR3 loop: CSARARDEKLFF. The CDR3 DNA is TGCAGTGCACGGGCCCGAGATGAAAAACTGTTTTTT.

The sample holds a few counts of this clonotype. The genes are TRBV6-5 and TRBJ1-1; a weak D match, TRBD1 (5 bases). V was pared by 4 bases and J by 2 bases, with 20 bases between. The CDR3 spans 17 residues. Germline assignment: CDR1 MNHEY and CDR2 SVGAGI. The CDR3 DNA reads TGTGCCAGCAGTTCTGGGACCCATCCTTTCAGTAACACTGAAGCTTTCTTT. Translation gives CASSSGTHPFSNTEAFF.

J is TRBJ2-3 and V is TRBV12-3 or TRBV12-4; D is undetermined. The CDR3 extends over 13 amino acids. V gave up 3 bases and J gave up 0 bases, with 4 bases separating them. This CDR3 is CASSLDSTDTQYF. The CDR3 region has the DNA TGTGCCAGCAGTTTGGACAGCACAGATACGCAGTATTTT.

The chain recombines TRBV12-3 or TRBV12-4 with TRBJ1-1, with D uncertain. V was trimmed by 5 bases and J by 4 bases, leaving 14 bases between them. This CDR3 comprises 14 residues. The CDR3 DNA is TGTGCCAGCAGTCCAACCCGGGGAGTCACTGAAGCTTTCTTT. It specifies CASSPTRGVTEAFF.

V is TRBV10-3 and J is TRBJ1-4, with unresolved D. CDR3 length equals 13 residues. V lost 0 bases and J 8 bases, leaving 7 bases between the germline ends. Germline CDR1 and CDR2: ENHRY and SYGVKD. CDR3 nucleotides: TGTGCCATCAGTGAGTCGGAAGAGGAAAAACTGTTTTTT. Protein product: CAISESEEEKLFF.

The genes are TRBV6-6 and TRBJ1-5, with D tentatively TRBD1 (6 bases). The V and J ends lost 2 bases and 7 bases respectively, with 12 bases between them. Germline values: CDR1 MNHNY, CDR2 SVGAGI (reference sequence). The CDR3 has 14 residues. CDR3 bases: TGTGCCAGCAGTTACGTCGGGGGGCGGCAGCCCCAGCATTTT. Residues: CASSYVGGRQPQHF.

This clonotype was observed once. The chain joins TRBV5-6 to TRBJ2-7; no clear D gene. CDR1 SGHDT and CDR2 YYEEEE come from the germline V gene. The CDR3 has 12 amino acids. The V end lost 2 bases, the J end lost 7 bases, and 10 bases lay between the germline ends. The CDR3 nucleotides read TGTGCCAGCAGCTTAGGCTTCTTGGAGCAGTACTTC. Translated: CASSLGFLEQYF.

This chain uses TRBV5-5 with TRBJ2-7, with D unresolved. The ends were cut back, 4 bases at V and 2 bases at J, with 13 bases in the middle. CDR1 and CDR2 from the germline V gene are SGHKS and YYEKEE (reference sequence). This CDR3 has 14 residues. CDR3 DNA sequence: TGTGCCAGCAGCCTTGTTCCGACCACCTACGAGCAGTACTTC. Translated: CASSLVPTTYEQYF.

The chain carries TRBV7-2 and TRBJ1-2; a possible D gene is TRBD1 (5 bases). The V and J ends lost 4 bases and 2 bases respectively, with 14 bases between them. Germline V gives CDR1 SGHTA, CDR2 FQGNSA. CDR3 length equals 15 residues. The CDR3 DNA reads TGTGCCAGCAGCTCAGAAGGGACGGACAACTATGGCTACACCTTC. Residues: CASSSEGTDNYGYTF.

The CDR3 coding sequence is TGTGCCAGCAAGCGGGTCAGTTTCAGGGAGAAACTGTTTTTT. Amino acid sequence: CASKRVSFREKLFF. V is TRBV6-1 and J is TRBJ1-4; D might be TRBD1 (5 bases). This CDR3 has 14 amino acids. CDR1 and CDR2 from the germline V gene are MNHNS and SASEGT. V lost 7 bases to trimming and J lost 11 bases, with 20 bases between them.

This clonotype was recorded a few times. The chain is built from TRBV29-1 and TRBJ1-5, with D unresolved. CDR3 length equals 13 residues. V lost 5 bases to trimming and J lost 0 bases, with 8 bases between them. Germline CDR1 reads SQVTM; CDR2 reads ANQGSEA. In DNA form, the CDR3 reads TGCAGCGTTCTTGAGAATAGCAATCAGCCCCAGCATTTT. Translating gives CSVLENSNQPQHF.

The V gene is TRBV6-1, the J gene TRBJ1-1; D is unclear. The germline V and J ends were trimmed by 4 bases and 0 bases, with 9 bases remaining between them. Germline CDR1 is MNHNS and CDR2 is SASEGT. The CDR3 consists of 14 residues. The CDR3 sequence is CASSAGSVNTEAFF. The CDR3, as DNA: TGTGCCAGCAGTGCGGGAAGTGTGAACACTGAAGCTTTCTTT.

The chain joins TRBV29-1 to TRBJ1-1; the D gene is possibly TRBD1 (6 bases). The length of the CDR3 is 13 residues. Per germline, CDR1 SQVTM and CDR2 ANQGSEA. V was cut by 3 bases and J by 2 bases, with 10 bases left in between. This CDR3 is CSVDEGTNTEAFF. The DNA for the CDR3 is TGCAGCGTTGATGAAGGGACAAACACTGAAGCTTTCTTT.